The sequence of this T cell receptor (beta chain) was determined in a study of T cells after yellow fever vaccination. Across the study: Fractions low in cell number were prepared with SMART-Seq v4 Ultra Low Input.

Broader study findings: Weaker in magnitude, the secondary response showed a faster peak on day 5 versus 15. Most primary-vaccination clones reappeared after the booster (about 97% CD4, about 87% CD8).

This clonotype came up many times. Its specificity is unknown. The TCR cDNA carried a universal primer site and UMIs from 5'RACE template switching. TCRdb ran MiXCR on the 5' RACE reads and lists one entry per CDR3 protein. The sample consists of hundreds of thousands of distinct CDR3 sequences, roughly 14% of them appearing once. This CDR3 region has 14 residues. V was trimmed by 5 bases and J by 5 bases, leaving 14 bases between them. Per germline, CDR1 SGHTA and CDR2 FQGNSA. This sample comprised PBMCs, obtained on the day of the yellow fever booster vaccination. The source of this sequence is a man aged 30 to 39 who received the YFV17D yellow fever vaccine. V and J are TRBV7-2 and TRBJ2-3, with D perhaps TRBD2 (5 bases). The CDR3 is CASSPRLARDTQYF. Here the CDR3 DNA reads TGTGCCAGCAGCCCCCGGCTAGCAAGAGATACGCAGTATTTT.